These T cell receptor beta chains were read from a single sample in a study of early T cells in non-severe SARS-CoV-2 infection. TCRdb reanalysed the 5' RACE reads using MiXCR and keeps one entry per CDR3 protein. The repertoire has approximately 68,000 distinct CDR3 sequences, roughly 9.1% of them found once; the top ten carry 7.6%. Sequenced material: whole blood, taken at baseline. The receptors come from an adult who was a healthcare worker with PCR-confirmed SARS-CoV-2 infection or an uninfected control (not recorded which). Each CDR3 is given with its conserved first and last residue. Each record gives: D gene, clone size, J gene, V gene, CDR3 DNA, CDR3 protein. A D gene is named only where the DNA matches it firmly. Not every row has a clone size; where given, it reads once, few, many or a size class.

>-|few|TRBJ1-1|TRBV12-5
TGTGCTAGTGGTCCCTCGACCGGGATGAACACTGAAGCTTTCTTT
CASGPSTGMNTEAFF
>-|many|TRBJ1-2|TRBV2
TGTGCCAGCAGTGAAGGGGACTATGGCTACACCTTC
CASSEGDYGYTF
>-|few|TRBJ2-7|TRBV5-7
TGTGCCAGCAAGGGGAGTTTTGGCTACGAGCAGTACTTC
CASKGSFGYEQYF
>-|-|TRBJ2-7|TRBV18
TGTGCCAGCTCACCCAGCTCCTACGAGCAGTACTTC
CASSPSSYEQYF
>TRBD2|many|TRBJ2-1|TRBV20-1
TGCAGTGCTAGAGGGGCTAGCGGGGGGCCCTACAATGAGCAGTTCTTC
CSARGASGGPYNEQFF
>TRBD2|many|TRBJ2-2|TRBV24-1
TGTGCGACCAGGCCTAGCGGGGGGGCGAACACCGGGGAGCTGTTTTTT
CATRPSGGANTGELFF
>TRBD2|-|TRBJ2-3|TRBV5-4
TGTGCCAGCAGTTCCGGGACTAGCGGGCCTAAGGGGACGCAGTATTTT
CASSSGTSGPKGTQYF
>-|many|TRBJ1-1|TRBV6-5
TGTGCCAGCAGTCCCCACCTTGGCAGGGGCACCAGAGCTTTCTTT
CASSPHLGRGTRAFF
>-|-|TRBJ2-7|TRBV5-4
TGTGCCAGCAGGGAGGACACCCCGGAGGGCGAGCAGTACTTC
CASREDTPEGEQYF
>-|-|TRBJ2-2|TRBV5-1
TGCGCCAGCAGCTTGGGAAGGACCGGGGAGCTGTTTTTT
CASSLGRTGELFF
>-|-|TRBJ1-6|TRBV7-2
TGTGCCAGCAGCTTAGATCGGGGAAGATCACCCCTCCACTTT
CASSLDRGRSPLHF
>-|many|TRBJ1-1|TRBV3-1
TGTGCCAGCAGCCAAGTTACCGGGGGTGAAGCTTTCTTT
CASSQVTGGEAFF
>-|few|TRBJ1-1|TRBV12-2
TGTGCAAGTCGCTTAGTCCCCGACGGCTATCGGAACACTGAAGCTTTCTTT
CASRLVPDGYRNTEAFF
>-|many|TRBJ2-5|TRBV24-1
TGTGCCACCAGTGATGCCGACAGCCAAAGAGAGACCCAGTACTTC
CATSDADSQRETQYF
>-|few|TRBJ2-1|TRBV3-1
TGTGCCAGCAGCCAAGAGCTAGGCCAGGGGAATGAGCAGTTCTTC
CASSQELGQGNEQFF
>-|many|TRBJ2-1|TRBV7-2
TGTGCCAGCAGCCGATTCTTACATAGCTCCTACAATGAGCAGTTCTTC
CASSRFLHSSYNEQFF
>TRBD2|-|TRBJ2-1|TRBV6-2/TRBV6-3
TGTGCCTGCGGGGGGGACTACAATGAGCAGTTCTTC
CACGGDYNEQFF
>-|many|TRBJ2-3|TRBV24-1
TGTGCCATCAGCACAGACACAGATACGCAGTATTTT
CAISTDTDTQYF
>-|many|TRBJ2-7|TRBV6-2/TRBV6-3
TGTGCCAGCAGTCCCAGGAGGGAGCAGTACTTC
CASSPRREQYF
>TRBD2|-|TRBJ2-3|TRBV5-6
TGTGCCAGCAGCTTGATCACTAGCGGGGACACAGATACGCAGTATTTT
CASSLITSGDTDTQYF
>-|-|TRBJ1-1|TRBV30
TGTGCCTGGAGTGTTCACCAGAACACTGAAGCTTTCTTT
CAWSVHQNTEAFF
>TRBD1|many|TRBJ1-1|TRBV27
TGTGCCAGCAGTTTCCGGACAGGGGGCCTTATGAACACTGAAGCTTTCTTT
CASSFRTGGLMNTEAFF
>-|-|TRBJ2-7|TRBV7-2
TGTGCCAGCAGCTTAGCGTCAGGCCCGACCTACGAGCAGTACTTC
CASSLASGPTYEQYF
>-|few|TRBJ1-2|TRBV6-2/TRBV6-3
TGTGCCAGCAGTTACTCAAGTGGGGGCGGCTATGGCTACACCTTC
CASSYSSGGGYGYTF
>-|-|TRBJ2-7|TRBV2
TGTGCCAGCAGTATGACAGACCGGGAGTACTTC
CASSMTDREYF
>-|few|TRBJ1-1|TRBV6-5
TGTGCCAGCAGTTACGTCAGGGGTCTGAACACTGAAGCTTTCTTT
CASSYVRGLNTEAFF
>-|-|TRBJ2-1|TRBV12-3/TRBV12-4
TGTGCCAGCAGTTTTAGGGCACCCGATGAGCAGTTCTTC
CASSFRAPDEQFF
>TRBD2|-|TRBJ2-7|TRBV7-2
TGTGCCAGCAGCGCCCTAGCGGGGGCAGCGGGGCAGTACTTC
CASSALAGAAGQYF
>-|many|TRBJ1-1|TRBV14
TGTGCCAGCAGCCAAGATCCACGGGGAGCTTTCTTT
CASSQDPRGAFF
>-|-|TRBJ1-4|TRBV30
TGTGCCTGGAGGACGGGGGTAGCTAATGAAAAACTGTTTTTT
CAWRTGVANEKLFF
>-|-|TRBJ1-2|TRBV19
TGTGCCAGTAGTATAGATCCACGGACATATGGCTACACCTTC
CASSIDPRTYGYTF
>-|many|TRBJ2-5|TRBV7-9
TGTGCCAGCAGCTTAGCGCGGAGGAACCAAGAGACCCAGTACTTC
CASSLARRNQETQYF
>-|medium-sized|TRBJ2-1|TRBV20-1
TGCAGTGGAGAGTTGGTGAGCTCCTACAATGAGCAGTTCTTC
CSGELVSSYNEQFF
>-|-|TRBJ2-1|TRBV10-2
TGCGCCAGCTTGGGACGGAACGGGAATGAGCAGTTCTTC
CASLGRNGNEQFF
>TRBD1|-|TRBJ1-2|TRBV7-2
TGTGCCAGCAGCCTAGGGGCGGCCGGACAGGGGAGTAACTATGGCTACACCTTC
CASSLGAAGQGSNYGYTF
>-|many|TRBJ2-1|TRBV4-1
TGCGCCAGCAGCCAGCGGGGCAGGGGGGTGGATGAGCAGTTCTTC
CASSQRGRGVDEQFF
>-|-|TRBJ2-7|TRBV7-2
TGTGCCAGCAGCTTCTTAAGCGGTGGAAGCTCCTACGAGCAGTACTTC
CASSFLSGGSSYEQYF
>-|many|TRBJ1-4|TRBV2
TGTGCCAGCAGTCGCTGGGGTGAACTGTTTTTT
CASSRWGELFF
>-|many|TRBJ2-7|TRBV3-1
TGTGCCAGCAGCCAAGACCCCCAGGGTAGGTACGAGCAGTACTTC
CASSQDPQGRYEQYF
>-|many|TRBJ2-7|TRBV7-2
TGTGCCAGCAGCTCCGGACAGCCATACGAGCAGTACTTC
CASSSGQPYEQYF
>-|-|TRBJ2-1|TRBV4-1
TGCGCCAGCAGCCAATTAGCCCACAATGAGCAGTTCTTC
CASSQLAHNEQFF
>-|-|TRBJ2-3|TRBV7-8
TGTGCCAGCAGCGTTACGAGACTCAGCACAGATACGCAGTATTTT
CASSVTRLSTDTQYF
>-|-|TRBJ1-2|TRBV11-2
TGTGCCAGCAGCCAGGACGGGATTCACACCTTC
CASSQDGIHTF